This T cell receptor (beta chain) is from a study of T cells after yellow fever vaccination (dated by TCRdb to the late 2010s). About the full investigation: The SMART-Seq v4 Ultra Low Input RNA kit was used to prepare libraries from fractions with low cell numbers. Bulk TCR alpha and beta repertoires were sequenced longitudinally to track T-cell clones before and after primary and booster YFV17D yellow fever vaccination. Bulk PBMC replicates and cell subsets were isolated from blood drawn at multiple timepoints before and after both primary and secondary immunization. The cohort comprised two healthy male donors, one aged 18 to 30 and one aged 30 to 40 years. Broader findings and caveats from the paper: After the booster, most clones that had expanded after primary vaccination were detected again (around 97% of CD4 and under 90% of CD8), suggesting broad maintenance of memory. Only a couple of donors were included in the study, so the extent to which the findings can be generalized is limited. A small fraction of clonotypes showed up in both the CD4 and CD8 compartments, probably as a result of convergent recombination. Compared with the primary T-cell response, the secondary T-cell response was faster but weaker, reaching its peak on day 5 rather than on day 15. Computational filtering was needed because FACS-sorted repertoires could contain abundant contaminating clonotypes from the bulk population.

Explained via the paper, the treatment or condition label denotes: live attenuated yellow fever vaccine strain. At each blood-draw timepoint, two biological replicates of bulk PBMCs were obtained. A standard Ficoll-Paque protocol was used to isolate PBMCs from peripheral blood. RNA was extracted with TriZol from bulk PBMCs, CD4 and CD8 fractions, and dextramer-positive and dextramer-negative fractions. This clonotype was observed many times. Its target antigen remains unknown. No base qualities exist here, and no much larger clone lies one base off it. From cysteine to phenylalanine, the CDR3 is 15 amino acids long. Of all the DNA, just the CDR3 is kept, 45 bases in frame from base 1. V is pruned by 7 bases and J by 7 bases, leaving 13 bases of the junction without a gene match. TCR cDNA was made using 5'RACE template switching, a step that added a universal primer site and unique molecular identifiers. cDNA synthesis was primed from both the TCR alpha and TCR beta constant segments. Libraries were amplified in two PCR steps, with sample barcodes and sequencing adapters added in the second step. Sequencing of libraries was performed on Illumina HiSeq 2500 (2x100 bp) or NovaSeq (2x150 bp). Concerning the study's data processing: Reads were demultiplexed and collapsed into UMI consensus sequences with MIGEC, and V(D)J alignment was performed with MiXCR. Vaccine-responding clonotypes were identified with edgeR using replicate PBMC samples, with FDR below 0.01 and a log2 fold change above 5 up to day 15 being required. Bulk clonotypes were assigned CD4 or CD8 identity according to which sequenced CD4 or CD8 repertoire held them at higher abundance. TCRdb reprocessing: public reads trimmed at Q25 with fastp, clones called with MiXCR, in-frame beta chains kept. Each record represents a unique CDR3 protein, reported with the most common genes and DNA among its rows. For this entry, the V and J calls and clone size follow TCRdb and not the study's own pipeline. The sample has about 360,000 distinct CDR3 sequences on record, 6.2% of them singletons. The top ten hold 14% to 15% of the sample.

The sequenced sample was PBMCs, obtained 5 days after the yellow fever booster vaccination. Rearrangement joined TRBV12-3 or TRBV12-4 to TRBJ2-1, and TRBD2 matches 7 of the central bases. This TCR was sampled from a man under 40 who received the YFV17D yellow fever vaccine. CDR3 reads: CASTEGAGVVNEQFF. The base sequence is TGTGCCAGCACCGAAGGGGCGGGAGTAGTTAATGAGCAGTTCTTC.